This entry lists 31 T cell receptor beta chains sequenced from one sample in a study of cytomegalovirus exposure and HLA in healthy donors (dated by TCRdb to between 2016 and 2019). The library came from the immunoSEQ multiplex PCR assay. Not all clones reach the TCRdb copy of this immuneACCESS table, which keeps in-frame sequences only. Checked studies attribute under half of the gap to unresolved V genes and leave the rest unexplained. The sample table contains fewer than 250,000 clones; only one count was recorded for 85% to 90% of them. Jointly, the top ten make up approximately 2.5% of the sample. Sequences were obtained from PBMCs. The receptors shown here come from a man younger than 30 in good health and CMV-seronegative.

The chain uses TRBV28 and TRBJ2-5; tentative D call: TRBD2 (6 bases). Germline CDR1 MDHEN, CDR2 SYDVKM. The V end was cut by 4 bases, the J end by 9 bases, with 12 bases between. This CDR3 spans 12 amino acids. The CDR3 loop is CASSSDPGAQYF. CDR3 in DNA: TGTGCCAGCAGTTCCGACCCGGGGGCCCAGTACTTC.

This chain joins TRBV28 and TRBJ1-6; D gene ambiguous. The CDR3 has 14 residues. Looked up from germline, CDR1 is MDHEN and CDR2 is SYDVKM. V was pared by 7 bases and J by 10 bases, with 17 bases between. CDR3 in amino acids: CASKYVLSGSPLHF. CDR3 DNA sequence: TGTGCCAGCAAGTACGTCCTTTCGGGGTCACCCCTCCACTTT.

The chain's CDR3 is CASRRQGHEQYF. Here the CDR3 DNA reads TGTGCCAGCCGGCGGCAGGGCCACGAGCAGTACTTC. The chain has TRBV6-6 and TRBJ2-7; tentative D call: TRBD1 (5 bases). Looked up from germline, CDR1 is MNHNY and CDR2 is SVGAGI (reference sequence). CDR3 length equals 12 residues. Trimming stripped 8 bases from V and 5 bases from J, with 13 bases between.

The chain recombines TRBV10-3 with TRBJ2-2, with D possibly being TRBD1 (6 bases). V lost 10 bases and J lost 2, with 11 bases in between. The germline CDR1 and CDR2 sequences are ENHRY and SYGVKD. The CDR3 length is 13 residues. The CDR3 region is CATWTVNTGELFF. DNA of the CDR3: TGTGCCACGTGGACAGTTAACACCGGGGAGCTGTTTTTT.

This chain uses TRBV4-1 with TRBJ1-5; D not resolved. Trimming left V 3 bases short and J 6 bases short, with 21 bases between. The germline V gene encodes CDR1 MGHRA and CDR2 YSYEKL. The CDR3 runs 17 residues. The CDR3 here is CASSQGGAGRVGQPQHF. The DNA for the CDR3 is TGCGCCAGCAGCCAGGGCGGTGCGGGGAGGGTAGGTCAGCCCCAGCATTTT.

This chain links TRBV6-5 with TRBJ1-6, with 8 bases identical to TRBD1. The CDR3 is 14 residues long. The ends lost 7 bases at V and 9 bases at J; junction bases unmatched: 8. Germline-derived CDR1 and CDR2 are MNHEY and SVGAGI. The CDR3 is CASTHRQGPSPLHF. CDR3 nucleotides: TGTGCCAGCACCCATAGACAGGGGCCTTCACCCCTCCACTTT.

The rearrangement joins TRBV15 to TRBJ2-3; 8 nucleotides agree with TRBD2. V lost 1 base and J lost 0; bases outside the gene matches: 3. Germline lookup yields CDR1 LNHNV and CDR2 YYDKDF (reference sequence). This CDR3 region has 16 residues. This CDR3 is CATSRGERESTDTQYF. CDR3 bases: TGTGCCACCAGCAGAGGGGAGCGGGAGAGCACAGATACGCAGTATTTT. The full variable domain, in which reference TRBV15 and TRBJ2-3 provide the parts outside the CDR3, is DAMVIQNPRYQVTQFGKPVTLSCSQTLNHNVMYWYQQKSSQAPKLLFHYYDKDFNNEADTPDNFQSRRPNTSFCFLDIRSPGLGDTAMYLCATSRGERESTDTQYFGPGTRLTVL.

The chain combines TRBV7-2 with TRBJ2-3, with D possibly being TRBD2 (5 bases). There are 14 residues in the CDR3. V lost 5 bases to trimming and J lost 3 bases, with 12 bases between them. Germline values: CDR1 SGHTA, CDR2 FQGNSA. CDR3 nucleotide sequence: TGTGCCAGCAGCCCTACGGGGTGGACAGATACGCAGTATTTT. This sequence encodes CASSPTGWTDTQYF.

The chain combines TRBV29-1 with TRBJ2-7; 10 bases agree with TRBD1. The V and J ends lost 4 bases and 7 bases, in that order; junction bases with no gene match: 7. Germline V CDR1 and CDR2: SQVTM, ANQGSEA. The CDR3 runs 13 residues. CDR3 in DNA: TGCAGCGTTGCCGGGACAGGGGCGGGGGAGCAGTACTTC. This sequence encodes CSVAGTGAGEQYF.

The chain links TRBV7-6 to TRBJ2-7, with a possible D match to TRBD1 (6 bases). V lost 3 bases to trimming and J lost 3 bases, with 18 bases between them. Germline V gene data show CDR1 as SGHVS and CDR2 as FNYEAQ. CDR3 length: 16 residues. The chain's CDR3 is CASSFQPGTPFYEQYF. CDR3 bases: TGTGCCAGCAGCTTTCAACCCGGGACACCATTCTACGAGCAGTACTTC.

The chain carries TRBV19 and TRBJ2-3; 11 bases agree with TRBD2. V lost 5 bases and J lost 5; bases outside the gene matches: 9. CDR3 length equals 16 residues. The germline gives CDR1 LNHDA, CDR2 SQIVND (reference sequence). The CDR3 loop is CASSPTSGGGVDTQYF. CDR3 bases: TGTGCCAGTAGTCCTACTAGCGGGGGAGGGGTAGATACGCAGTATTTT.

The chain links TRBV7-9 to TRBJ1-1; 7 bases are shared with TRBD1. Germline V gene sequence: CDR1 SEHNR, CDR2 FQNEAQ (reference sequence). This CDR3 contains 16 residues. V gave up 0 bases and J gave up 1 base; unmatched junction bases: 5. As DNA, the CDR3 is TGTGCCAGCAGCTTAGCTGAGGGGGCAGCGAACACTGAAGCTTTCTTT. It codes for CASSLAEGAANTEAFF.

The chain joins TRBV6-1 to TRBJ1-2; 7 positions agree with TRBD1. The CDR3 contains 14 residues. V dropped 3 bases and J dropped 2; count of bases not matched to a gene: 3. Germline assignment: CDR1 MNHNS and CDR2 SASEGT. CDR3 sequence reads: CASSEYRGNYGYTF. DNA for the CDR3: TGTGCCAGCAGTGAGTACAGGGGAAACTATGGCTACACCTTC.

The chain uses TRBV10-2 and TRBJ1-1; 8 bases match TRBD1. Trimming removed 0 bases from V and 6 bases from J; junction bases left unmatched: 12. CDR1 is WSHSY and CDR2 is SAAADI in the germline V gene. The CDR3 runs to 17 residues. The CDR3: CASSESQGGAGRAEAFF. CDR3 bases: TGCGCCAGCAGTGAGTCACAGGGGGGCGCGGGACGGGCTGAAGCTTTCTTT.

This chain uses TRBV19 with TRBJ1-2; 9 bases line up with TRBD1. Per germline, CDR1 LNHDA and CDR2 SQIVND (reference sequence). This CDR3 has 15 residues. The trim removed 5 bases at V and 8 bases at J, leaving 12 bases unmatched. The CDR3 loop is CASSAGQGAPMGYTF. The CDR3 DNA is TGTGCCAGTAGTGCGGGACAGGGTGCCCCAATGGGCTACACCTTC.

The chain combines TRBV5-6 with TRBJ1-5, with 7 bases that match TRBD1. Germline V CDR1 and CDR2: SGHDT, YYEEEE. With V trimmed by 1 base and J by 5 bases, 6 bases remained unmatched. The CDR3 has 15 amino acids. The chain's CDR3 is CASSLLGQFDQPQHF. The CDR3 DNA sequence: TGTGCCAGCAGCTTGTTGGGACAGTTCGATCAGCCCCAGCATTTT.

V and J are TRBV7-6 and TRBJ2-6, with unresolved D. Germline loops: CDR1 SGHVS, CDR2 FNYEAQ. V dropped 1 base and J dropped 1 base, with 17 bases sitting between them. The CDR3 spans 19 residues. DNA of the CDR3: TGTGCCAGCAGCTTAGAACGGCTAGTTAGTGCGTCTGGGGCCAACGTCCTGACTTTC. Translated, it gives CASSLERLVSASGANVLTF.

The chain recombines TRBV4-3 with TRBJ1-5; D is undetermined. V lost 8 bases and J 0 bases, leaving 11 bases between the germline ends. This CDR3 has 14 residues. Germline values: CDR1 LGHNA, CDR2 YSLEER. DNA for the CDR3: TGCGCCAGCGGAGACTACAATAGCAATCAGCCCCAGCATTTT. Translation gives CASGDYNSNQPQHF.

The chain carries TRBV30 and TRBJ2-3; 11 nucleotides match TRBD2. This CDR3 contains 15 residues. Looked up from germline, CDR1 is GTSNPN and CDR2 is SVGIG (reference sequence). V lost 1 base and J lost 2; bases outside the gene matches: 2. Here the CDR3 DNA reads TGTGCCTGGAGTGGACTAGCGGGGTACACAGATACGCAGTATTTT. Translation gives CAWSGLAGYTDTQYF.

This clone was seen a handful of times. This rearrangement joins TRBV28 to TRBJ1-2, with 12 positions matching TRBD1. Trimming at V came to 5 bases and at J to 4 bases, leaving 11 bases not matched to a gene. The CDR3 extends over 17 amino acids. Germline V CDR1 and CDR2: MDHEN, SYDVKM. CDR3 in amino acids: CASSRHGTGGSSYGYTF. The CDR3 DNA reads TGTGCCAGCAGTCGCCACGGGACAGGGGGCAGTAGCTATGGCTACACCTTC.

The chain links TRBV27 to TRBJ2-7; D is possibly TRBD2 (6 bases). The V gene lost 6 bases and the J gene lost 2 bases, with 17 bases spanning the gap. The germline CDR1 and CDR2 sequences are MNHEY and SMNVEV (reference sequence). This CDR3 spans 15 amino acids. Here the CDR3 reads CASSLGPGGAYEQYF. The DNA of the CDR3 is TGTGCCAGCAGCTTGGGCCCCGGCGGGGCCTACGAGCAGTACTTC.

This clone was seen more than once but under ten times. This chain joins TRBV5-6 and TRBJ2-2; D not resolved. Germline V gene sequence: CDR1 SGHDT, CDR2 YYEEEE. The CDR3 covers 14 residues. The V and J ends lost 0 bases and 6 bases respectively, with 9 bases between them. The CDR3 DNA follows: TGTGCCAGCAGCTTGGCACCCTTAGCCGGGGAGCTGTTTTTT. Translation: CASSLAPLAGELFF.

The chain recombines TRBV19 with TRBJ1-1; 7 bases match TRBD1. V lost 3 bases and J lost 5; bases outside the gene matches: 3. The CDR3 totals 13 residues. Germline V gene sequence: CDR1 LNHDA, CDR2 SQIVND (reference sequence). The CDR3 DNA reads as TGTGCCAGTAGTATGAGGGGGCGGACTGAAGCTTTCTTT. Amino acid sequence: CASSMRGRTEAFF.

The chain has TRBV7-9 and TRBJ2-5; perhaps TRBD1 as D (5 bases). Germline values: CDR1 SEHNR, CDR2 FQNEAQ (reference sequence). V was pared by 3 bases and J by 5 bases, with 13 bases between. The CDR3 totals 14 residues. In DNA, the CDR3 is TGTGCCAGCAGCTTCTTCCAGGGCGTGGAGACCCAGTACTTC. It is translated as CASSFFQGVETQYF.

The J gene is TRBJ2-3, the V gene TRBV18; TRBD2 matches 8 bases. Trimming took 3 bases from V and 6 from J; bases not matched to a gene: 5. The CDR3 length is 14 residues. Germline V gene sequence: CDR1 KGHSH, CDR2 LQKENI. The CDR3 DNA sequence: TGTGCCAGCTCACCCCCCGGGACTAGTGATACGCAGTATTTT. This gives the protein CASSPPGTSDTQYF.

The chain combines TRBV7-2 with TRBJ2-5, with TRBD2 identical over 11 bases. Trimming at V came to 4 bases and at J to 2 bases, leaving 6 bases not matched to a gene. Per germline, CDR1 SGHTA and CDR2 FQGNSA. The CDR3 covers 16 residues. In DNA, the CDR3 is TGTGCCAGCAGCTCCCATCGACTAGCGGGGCAAGAGACCCAGTACTTC. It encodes CASSSHRLAGQETQYF.

The DNA for the CDR3 is TGTGCCAGCGCCGGAGGTAGGACCCGAGATAGCAATCAGCCCCAGCATTTT. Protein sequence: CASAGGRTRDSNQPQHF. This chain links TRBV4-2 with TRBJ1-5; no clear D. The germline CDR1 and CDR2 sequences are LGHNA and YNFKEQ. With 8 bases removed from V and 0 bases from J, the gap between germline ends came to 20 bases. The CDR3 sequence is 17 residues long.

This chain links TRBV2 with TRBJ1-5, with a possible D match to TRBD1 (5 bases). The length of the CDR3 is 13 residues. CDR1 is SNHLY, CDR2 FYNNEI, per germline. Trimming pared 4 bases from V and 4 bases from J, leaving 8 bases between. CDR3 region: CASSADINQPQHF. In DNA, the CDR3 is TGTGCCAGCAGTGCGGACATTAATCAGCCCCAGCATTTT.

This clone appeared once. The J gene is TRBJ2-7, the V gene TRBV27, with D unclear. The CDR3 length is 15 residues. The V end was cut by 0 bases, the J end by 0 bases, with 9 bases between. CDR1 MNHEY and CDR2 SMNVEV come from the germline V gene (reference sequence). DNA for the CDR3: TGTGCCAGCAGTTTATCGAGTACTACCTCCTACGAGCAGTACTTC. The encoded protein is CASSLSSTTSYEQYF.

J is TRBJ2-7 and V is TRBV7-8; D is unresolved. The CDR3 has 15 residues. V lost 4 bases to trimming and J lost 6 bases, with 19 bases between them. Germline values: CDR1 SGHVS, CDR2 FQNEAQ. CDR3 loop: CASSSTTNRIGEQYF. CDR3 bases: TGTGCCAGCAGCTCGACAACAAATCGGATAGGCGAGCAGTACTTC.

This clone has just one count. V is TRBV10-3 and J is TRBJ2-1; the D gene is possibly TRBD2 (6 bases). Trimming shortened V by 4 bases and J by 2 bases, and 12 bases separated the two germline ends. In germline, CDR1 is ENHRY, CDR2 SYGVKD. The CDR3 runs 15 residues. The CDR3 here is CAISGGSGTYNEQFF. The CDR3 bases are TGTGCCATCAGTGGAGGTAGCGGAACCTACAATGAGCAGTTCTTC.